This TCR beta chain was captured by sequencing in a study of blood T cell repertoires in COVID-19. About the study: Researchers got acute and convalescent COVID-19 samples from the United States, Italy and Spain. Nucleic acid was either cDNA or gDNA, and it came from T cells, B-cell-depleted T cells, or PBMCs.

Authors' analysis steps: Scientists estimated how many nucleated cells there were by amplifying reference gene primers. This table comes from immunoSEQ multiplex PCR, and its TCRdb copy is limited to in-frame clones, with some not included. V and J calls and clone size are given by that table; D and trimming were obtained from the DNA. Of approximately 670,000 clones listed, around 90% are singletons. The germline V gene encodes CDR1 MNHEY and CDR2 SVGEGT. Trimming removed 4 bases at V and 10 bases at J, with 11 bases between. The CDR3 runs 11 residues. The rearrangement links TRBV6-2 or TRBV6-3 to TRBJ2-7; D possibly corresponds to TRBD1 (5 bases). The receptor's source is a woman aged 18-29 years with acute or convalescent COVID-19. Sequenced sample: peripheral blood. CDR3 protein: CASSSMGPQYF. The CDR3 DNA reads TGTGCCAGCAGTTCGATGGGGCCCCAGTACTTC.